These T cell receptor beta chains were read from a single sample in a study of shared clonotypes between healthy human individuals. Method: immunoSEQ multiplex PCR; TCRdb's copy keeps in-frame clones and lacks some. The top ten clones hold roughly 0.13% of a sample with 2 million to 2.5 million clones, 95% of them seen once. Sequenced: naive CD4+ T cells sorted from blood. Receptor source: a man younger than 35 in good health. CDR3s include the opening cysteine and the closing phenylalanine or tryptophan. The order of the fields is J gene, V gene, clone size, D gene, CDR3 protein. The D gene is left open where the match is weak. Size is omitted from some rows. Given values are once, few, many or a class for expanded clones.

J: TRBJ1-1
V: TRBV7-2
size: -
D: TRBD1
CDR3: CASRGQVNTEAFF

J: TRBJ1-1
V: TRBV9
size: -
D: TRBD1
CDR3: CASSVTGGPNTEAFF

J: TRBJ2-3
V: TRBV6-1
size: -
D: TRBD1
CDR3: CASTSQRTGDDTQYF

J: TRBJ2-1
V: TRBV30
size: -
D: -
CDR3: CAWSVRREQFF

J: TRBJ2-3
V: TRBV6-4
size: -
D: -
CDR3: CASSLERSTDTQYF

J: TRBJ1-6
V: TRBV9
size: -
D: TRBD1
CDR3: CASSGGGQRYSPLHF

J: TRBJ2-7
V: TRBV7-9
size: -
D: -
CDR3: CASSLAGSDEQYF

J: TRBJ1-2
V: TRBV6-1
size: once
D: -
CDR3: CASGRDYGYTF

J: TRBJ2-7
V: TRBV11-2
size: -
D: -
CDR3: CASSYHYEQYF

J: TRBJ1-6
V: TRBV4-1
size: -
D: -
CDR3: CASSQGMAAGIYNSPLHF

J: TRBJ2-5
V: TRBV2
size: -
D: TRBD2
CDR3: CASRISGDETQYF

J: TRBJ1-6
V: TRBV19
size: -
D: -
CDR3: CASSTRDLNSPLHF

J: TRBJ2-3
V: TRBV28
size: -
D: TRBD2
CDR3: CASSPTSGGVARHTQYF

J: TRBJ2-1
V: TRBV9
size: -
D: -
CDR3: CASSRGAENSYNEQFF

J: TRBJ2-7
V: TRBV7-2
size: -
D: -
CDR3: CASSLRTTGGDSYEQYF

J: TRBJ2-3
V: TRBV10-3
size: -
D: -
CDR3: CAISEGKTDTQYF

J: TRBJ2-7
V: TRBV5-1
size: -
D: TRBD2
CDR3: CASSGRLASSYEQYF

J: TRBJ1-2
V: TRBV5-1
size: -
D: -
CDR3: CASSLEGMGGYTF

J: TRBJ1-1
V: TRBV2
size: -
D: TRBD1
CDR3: CASSWDSFMNTEAFF

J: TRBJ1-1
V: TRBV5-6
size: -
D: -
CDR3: CASSLIVRDTEAFF

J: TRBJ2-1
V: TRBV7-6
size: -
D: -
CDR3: CASSQRGAGNEQFF

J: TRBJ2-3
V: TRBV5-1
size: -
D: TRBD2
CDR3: CASSLAGTKADTQYF

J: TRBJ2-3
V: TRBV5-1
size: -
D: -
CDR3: CASSLARRGTDTQYF

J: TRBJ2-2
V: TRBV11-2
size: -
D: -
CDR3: CASSLVGPGELFF

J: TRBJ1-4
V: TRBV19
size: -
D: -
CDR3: CASSTGQLPTNEKLFF

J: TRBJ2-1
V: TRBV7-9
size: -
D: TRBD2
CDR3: CASSLALSGRASEQFF

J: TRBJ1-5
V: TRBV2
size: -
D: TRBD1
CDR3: CASSIGRGETGQGSNQPQHF

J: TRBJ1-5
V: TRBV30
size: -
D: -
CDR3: CASTLGLGQPQHF

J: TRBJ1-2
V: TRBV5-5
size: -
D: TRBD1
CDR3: CASSLEVRGPYGYTF

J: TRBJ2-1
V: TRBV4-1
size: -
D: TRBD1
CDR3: CASSQETGATGGAREQFF

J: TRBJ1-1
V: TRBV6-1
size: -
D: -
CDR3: CASSDIQATNTEAFF